Each of the 27 T cell receptor beta chains below was sequenced from the same sample in a study of blood T cell repertoires in COVID-19. The protocol was immunoSEQ multiplex PCR, while the TCRdb copy is restricted to in-frame clones and leaves out a portion. The repertoire holds 150,000 or so clones, with just under 90% as singletons. What was sequenced was peripheral blood. The receptors here all came from a woman in her 70s with COVID-19, enrolled during active disease.

The V gene is TRBV5-1, the J gene TRBJ2-7, with 9 positions matching TRBD2. Trimming at V came to 5 bases and at J to 5 bases, leaving 11 bases not matched to a gene. Germline CDR1 is SGHRS and CDR2 is YFSETQ. The CDR3 loop spans 15 amino acids. CDR3 region: CASRVGGTSWNEQYF. The CDR3 bases are TGCGCCAGCAGGGTTGGGGGGACTAGCTGGAACGAGCAGTACTTC. Complete variable domain (other parts from reference TRBV5-1 and TRBJ2-7): KAGVTQTPRYLIKTRGQQVTLSCSPISGHRSVSWYQQTPGQGLQFLFEYFSETQRNKGNFPGRFSGRQFSNSRSEMNVSTLELGDSALYLCASRVGGTSWNEQYFGPGTRLTVT.

The chain couples TRBV2 to TRBJ2-1, with 7 bases fitting TRBD1. The length of the CDR3 is 15 residues. The V segment lost 4 bases and the J segment 9 bases; nucleotides outside the gene matches: 12. Germline loops: CDR1 SNHLY, CDR2 FYNNEI. For the CDR3, the DNA is TGTGCCAGCAGTGCCCGGGGCAGGGGGATGAGTGAGCAGTTCTTC. This gives the protein CASSARGRGMSEQFF. The whole variable domain, filled in from reference TRBV2 and TRBJ2-1, reads EPEVTQTPSHQVTQMGQEVILRCVPISNHLYFYWYRQILGQKVEFLVSFYNNEISEKSEIFDDQFSVERPDGSNFTLKIRSTKLEDSAMYFCASSARGRGMSEQFFGPGTRLTVL.

This clone was seen only once. The genes are TRBV7-2 and TRBJ1-2; D unresolved. The germline V gene has CDR1 SGHTA and CDR2 FQGNSA. The CDR3 spans 14 residues. Trimming pared 1 base from V and 7 bases from J, leaving 13 bases between. This CDR3 reads CASSLDSQPRGYTF. The CDR3 nucleotides read TGTGCCAGCAGCTTAGACTCCCAACCCCGTGGCTACACCTTC.

The V gene is TRBV2, the J gene TRBJ1-4; 7 positions match TRBD1. The V gene end was trimmed by 4 bases and the J gene end by 4 bases; junction bases not matched to a gene: 6. The CDR3 has 15 amino acids. Germline V CDR1 and CDR2: SNHLY, FYNNEI. This chain's CDR3 is CASSGDGQVNEKLFF. In DNA, the CDR3 is TGTGCCAGCAGTGGGGATGGACAGGTTAATGAAAAACTGTTTTTT.

V gene TRBV3-1 (or the pseudogene TRBV3-2) combines with J gene TRBJ1-1, with no clear D. Germline loops: CDR1 LGHDT, CDR2 YNNKEL (reference sequence). V lost 0 bases and J lost 3, with 5 bases in between. The CDR3 spans 13 residues. CDR3 protein: CASSQERDTEAFF. For the CDR3, the DNA is TGTGCCAGCAGCCAAGAGAGGGACACTGAAGCTTTCTTT.

This clone has a handful of counts. Here the CDR3 DNA reads TGTGCCAGCAGCCCCTCGGGGGGGCAGGATTCACCCCTCCACTTT. As protein: CASSPSGGQDSPLHF. This chain links TRBV3-1 (or the pseudogene TRBV3-2) with TRBJ1-6; perhaps TRBD1 as D (6 bases). CDR1 is LGHDT and CDR2 is YNNKEL in the germline V gene (reference sequence). V lost 4 bases and J lost 8, with 15 bases in between. The CDR3 is made up of 15 amino acids.

This clone came up once. As DNA, the CDR3 is TGTGCCAGCAGTGAAGCGGGCAGCAAGCGCACAGATACGCAGTATTTT. It is translated as CASSEAGSKRTDTQYF. The chain links TRBV6-1 to TRBJ2-3; D is unclear. V lost 0 bases and J 1 base, leaving 11 bases between the germline ends. From germline, CDR1 is MNHNS and CDR2 SASEGT. CDR3 length: 16 residues.

The chain is built from TRBV5-4 and TRBJ2-1; TRBD2 matches 10 bases. The germline V gene has CDR1 SGHNT and CDR2 YYREEE (reference sequence). The J segment lost 8 bases and the V segment lost 2 bases, leaving 4 bases of the junction unmatched. There are 14 residues in the CDR3. The CDR3 loop reads CASSLSGGADEQFF. The CDR3 DNA sequence: TGTGCCAGCAGCTTAAGCGGGGGGGCAGATGAGCAGTTCTTC.

The CDR3 DNA reads as TGCAGCGTTGGAGACCATAGCAATCAGCCCCAGCATTTT. Amino acid sequence: CSVGDHSNQPQHF. The chain uses TRBV29-1 and TRBJ1-5; D ambiguous. The V and J ends lost 4 bases and 0 bases respectively, with 7 bases between them. Germline-derived CDR1 and CDR2 are SQVTM and ANQGSEA. This CDR3 spans 13 amino acids.

V is TRBV2 and J is TRBJ1-1, with unresolved D. The V and J ends lost 3 bases and 6 bases respectively, with 11 bases between them. Germline V gene sequence: CDR1 SNHLY, CDR2 FYNNEI. There are 13 residues in the CDR3. CDR3 sequence reads: CASSEETSPEAFF. In nucleotides, the CDR3 is TGTGCCAGCAGTGAGGAGACCAGCCCTGAAGCTTTCTTT.

This clone was recorded a few times. This sequence joins TRBV29-1 and TRBJ1-2, with D possibly matching TRBD1 (6 bases). The germline V gene has CDR1 SQVTM and CDR2 ANQGSEA. V was shortened by 8 bases and J by 2 bases, with 9 bases between the two germline ends. The CDR3 covers 11 residues. In DNA, the CDR3 is TGCAGCACTACAGGGAACTATGGCTACACCTTC. Translating it yields CSTTGNYGYTF.

The chain links TRBV9 to TRBJ2-1; no firm D call. Germline loops: CDR1 SGDLS, CDR2 YYNGEE. This CDR3 is built from 16 residues. V was pared by 0 bases and J by 0 bases, with 10 bases between. CDR3 sequence reads: CASSVGDRSSYNEQFF. The CDR3 nucleotides are TGTGCCAGCAGCGTAGGCGATCGGAGCTCCTACAATGAGCAGTTCTTC.

V usage is TRBV15 and J usage is TRBJ1-2, with D tentatively TRBD1 (5 bases). Trimming took off 5 bases at V and 4 bases at J, with 14 bases between the two ends. The germline gives CDR1 LNHNV, CDR2 YYDKDF (reference sequence). This CDR3 is 14 amino acids long. The CDR3 DNA follows: TGTGCCACCAGCCCCGACAGTTATGGCTATGGCTACACCTTC. Protein sequence: CATSPDSYGYGYTF.

This clone was seen a single time. This chain links TRBV25-1 with TRBJ1-4; 8 bases match TRBD1. V shed 2 bases, J shed 7 bases, and the junction held 6 bases outside the gene matches. This CDR3 has 15 residues. Per germline, CDR1 MGHDK and CDR2 SYGVNS. The CDR3 loop reads CASSEPRGHGEKLFF. The CDR3 DNA reads as TGTGCCAGCAGTGAACCCAGGGGGCACGGTGAAAAACTGTTTTTT.

The chain uses TRBV19 and TRBJ2-1; tentative D call: TRBD2 (7 bases). The germline V and J ends were trimmed by 6 bases and 10 bases, with 25 bases remaining between them. The CDR3 has 16 residues. Germline CDR1 and CDR2: LNHDA and SQIVND (reference sequence). DNA for the CDR3: TGTGCCAGTAGGAGGGGGGGTTCGGACCACAAAGGGGAGCAGTTCTTC. Translated: CASRRGGSDHKGEQFF.

The V gene is TRBV19, the J gene TRBJ1-4; a possible D gene is TRBD1 (5 bases). Between the trimmed V and J ends, which lost 7 bases and 7 bases, there was a span of 16 bases. The germline V gene has CDR1 LNHDA and CDR2 SQIVND (reference sequence). The CDR3 contains 14 residues. Here the CDR3 DNA reads TGTGCCAGTACCCCGACAGCTGCCAGTGAAAAACTGTTTTTT. Translating gives CASTPTAASEKLFF.

The rearrangement uses TRBV23-1 and TRBJ1-4; D is ambiguous. TRBV23-1 belongs to the ORF category, with a function that is uncertain. The V gene lost 3 bases and the J gene lost 6 bases, with 14 bases spanning the gap. The CDR3 consists of 15 residues. CDR3 sequence reads: CASSQSGFKDEKLFF. In DNA, the CDR3 is TGCGCCAGCAGTCAGTCGGGGTTTAAGGATGAAAAACTGTTTTTT.

The CDR3 spells CASSPSRSSGVLTYNEQFF. In nucleotides, the CDR3 is TGTGCCAGCAGCCCAAGCAGGTCTAGCGGGGTACTCACCTACAATGAGCAGTTCTTC. The chain has TRBV4-2 and TRBJ2-1, with TRBD2 identical over 9 bases. Losses at the gene ends were 4 bases for V and 2 bases for J; bases not matched to a gene: 15. The CDR3 spans 19 residues. Looked up from germline, CDR1 is LGHNA and CDR2 is YNFKEQ.

The chain combines TRBV27 with TRBJ2-7; TRBD2 aligns across 9 bases. This CDR3 has 14 amino acids. Germline assignment: CDR1 MNHEY and CDR2 SMNVEV (reference sequence). V lost 6 bases and J lost 0; bases outside the gene matches: 3. The CDR3 bases are TGTGCCAGCAGGGTAGCGGGGGCCTCCTACGAGCAGTACTTC. Its protein product is CASRVAGASYEQYF.

This clone was seen more than once but under ten times. The rearrangement joins TRBV7-3 to TRBJ1-1; tentatively, D is TRBD1 (5 bases). Per the germline V gene, CDR1 is SGHTA and CDR2 is FQGTGA. This CDR3 spans 13 amino acids. Trimming removed 2 bases at V and 5 bases at J, with 9 bases between. The DNA for the CDR3 is TGTGCCAGCAGCTTAGGGGCCACAACTGAAGCTTTCTTT. It translates to CASSLGATTEAFF.

The genes are TRBV2 and TRBJ2-7, with TRBD1 matching over 7 bases. The germline gives CDR1 SNHLY, CDR2 FYNNEI. V lost 8 bases and J lost 2; bases outside the gene matches: 6. The CDR3 loop spans 13 amino acids. The CDR3 loop is CASRRDSTYEQYF. In DNA, the CDR3 is TGTGCCAGCCGACGGGACAGTACCTACGAGCAGTACTTC.

The chain has TRBV2 and TRBJ1-5, with 8 bases aligning to TRBD1. The CDR3 spans 15 residues. The V gene end was trimmed by 6 bases and the J gene end by 0 bases; junction bases not matched to a gene: 4. Germline V lookup: CDR1 SNHLY, CDR2 FYNNEI. Here the CDR3 DNA reads TGTGCCAGCAGCCTCGGACAGGGTAGCAATCAGCCCCAGCATTTT. It is translated as CASSLGQGSNQPQHF.

J is TRBJ1-3 and V is TRBV2; D is unresolved. This CDR3 is built from 13 residues. V shed 7 bases and J shed 4 bases, with 11 bases lying between them. Germline CDR1 and CDR2: SNHLY and FYNNEI. CDR3 sequence (DNA): TGTGCCAGCACCTCGAGCGTCGGAAACACCATATATTTT. As protein: CASTSSVGNTIYF.

The chain uses TRBV27 and TRBJ2-1; TRBD1 aligns across 7 bases. Germline loops: CDR1 MNHEY, CDR2 SMNVEV (reference sequence). V lost 3 bases, J lost 2 bases, and 10 bases stayed unmatched. This CDR3 region has 17 residues. The CDR3 DNA follows: TGTGCCAGCAGTTTTAGATCACAGGGGTTGGCCTACAATGAGCAGTTCTTC. It translates to CASSFRSQGLAYNEQFF.

The J gene is TRBJ1-4, the V gene TRBV29-1, with D perhaps matching TRBD1 (6 bases). This CDR3 has 15 amino acids. Germline V lookup: CDR1 SQVTM, CDR2 ANQGSEA. V lost 7 bases, J lost 0 bases, and 15 bases lay in between. The CDR3, as DNA: TGCAGCGCTGGGGGGGGGCTCGCAACTAATGAAAAACTGTTTTTT. Its translation is CSAGGGLATNEKLFF.

V and J are TRBV5-8 and TRBJ1-2; maybe TRBD1 (6 bases). The CDR3 spans 17 residues. Germline values: CDR1 SGHTS, CDR2 YDEGEE. The V and J ends lost 0 bases and 0 bases respectively, with 15 bases between them. CDR3 DNA sequence: TGTGCCAGCAGCTTGGATTACAGGGTTTCGTCTAACTATGGCTACACCTTC. Its translation: CASSLDYRVSSNYGYTF.

The chain carries TRBV6-1 and TRBJ2-3; 10 nucleotides line up with TRBD2. The CDR3 has 17 amino acids. V lost 2 bases and J lost 2; bases outside the gene matches: 7. CDR1 and CDR2 from the germline V gene are MNHNS and SASEGT. As DNA, the CDR3 is TGTGCCAGCAGTGAACGGGCTAGCGGGGGCTCCACAGATACGCAGTATTTT. It yields the protein CASSERASGGSTDTQYF.